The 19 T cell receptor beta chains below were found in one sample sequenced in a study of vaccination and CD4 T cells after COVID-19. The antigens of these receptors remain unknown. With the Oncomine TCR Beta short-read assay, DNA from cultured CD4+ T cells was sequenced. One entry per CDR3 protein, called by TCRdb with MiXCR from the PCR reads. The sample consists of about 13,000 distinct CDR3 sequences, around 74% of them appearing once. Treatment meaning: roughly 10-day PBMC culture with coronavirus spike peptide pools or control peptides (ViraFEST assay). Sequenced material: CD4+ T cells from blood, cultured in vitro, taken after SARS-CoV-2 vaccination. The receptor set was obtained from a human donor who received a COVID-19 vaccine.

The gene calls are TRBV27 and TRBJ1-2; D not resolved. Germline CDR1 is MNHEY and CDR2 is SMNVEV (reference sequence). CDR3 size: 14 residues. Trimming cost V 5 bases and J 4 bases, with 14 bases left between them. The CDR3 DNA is TGTGCCAGCAGTCTTTCAAACCCGATCTATGGCTACACCTTC. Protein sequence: CASSLSNPIYGYTF.

CDR3 region: CASSLSSPDRGGNQPQHF. The CDR3, as DNA: TGTGCCAGCAGCTTATCGTCGCCCGACAGGGGAGGCAATCAGCCCCAGCATTTT. V is TRBV7-2 and J is TRBJ1-5, with 8 positions matching TRBD1. The ends lost 2 bases at V and 2 bases at J; junction bases unmatched: 11. The CDR3 is 18 residues long. Germline lookup yields CDR1 SGHTA and CDR2 FQGNSA.

CDR3 region: CASRGQGVGYEQYF. The CDR3 nucleotides read TGTGCCAGCAGAGGACAGGGGGTCGGCTACGAGCAGTACTTC. The V gene is TRBV12-3 or TRBV12-4, the J gene TRBJ2-7, with TRBD1 matching 10 bases. V lost 6 bases, J lost 3 bases, and 5 bases stayed unmatched. The length of the CDR3 is 14 residues.

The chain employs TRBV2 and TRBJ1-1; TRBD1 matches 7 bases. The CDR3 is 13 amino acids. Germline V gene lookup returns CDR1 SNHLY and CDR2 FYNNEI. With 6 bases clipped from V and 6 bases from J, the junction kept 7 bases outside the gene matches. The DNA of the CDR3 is TGTGCCAGCAGCCGACAGGGAACAGCTGAAGCTTTCTTT. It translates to CASSRQGTAEAFF.

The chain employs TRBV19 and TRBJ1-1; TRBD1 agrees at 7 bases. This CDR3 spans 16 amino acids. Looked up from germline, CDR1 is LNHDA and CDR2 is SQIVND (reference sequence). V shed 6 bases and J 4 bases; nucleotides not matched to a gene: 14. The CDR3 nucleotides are TGTGCCAGTAGGCTACGGACAGGCCGGGGGTCCACTGAAGCTTTCTTT. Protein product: CASRLRTGRGSTEAFF.

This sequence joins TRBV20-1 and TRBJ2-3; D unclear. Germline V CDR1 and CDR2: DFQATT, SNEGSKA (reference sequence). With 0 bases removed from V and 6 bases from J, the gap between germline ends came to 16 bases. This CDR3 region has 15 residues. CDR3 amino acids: CSARDPRLGLDTQYF. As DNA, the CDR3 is TGCAGTGCTAGAGATCCGCGTTTGGGCCTGGATACGCAGTATTTT.

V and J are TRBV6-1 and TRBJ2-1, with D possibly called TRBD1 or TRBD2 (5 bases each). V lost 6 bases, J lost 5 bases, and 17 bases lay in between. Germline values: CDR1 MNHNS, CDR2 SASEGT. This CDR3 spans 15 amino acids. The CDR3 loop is CASRTTRDDHNEQFF. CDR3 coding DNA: TGTGCCAGCAGGACTACCCGGGACGATCACAATGAGCAGTTCTTC.

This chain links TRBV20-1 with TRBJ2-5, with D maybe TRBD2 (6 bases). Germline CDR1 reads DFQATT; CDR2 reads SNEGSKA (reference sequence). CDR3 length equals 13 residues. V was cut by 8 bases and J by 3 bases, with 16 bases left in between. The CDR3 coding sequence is TGCAGTTCCCGGGACTGGAGAAAAGAGACCCAGTACTTC. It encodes CSSRDWRKETQYF.

The CDR3 sequence: CASSLAEGAFF. The CDR3 nucleotides read TGTGCCAGCAGCTTAGCGGAGGGTGCTTTCTTT. V gene TRBV7-9 combines with J gene TRBJ1-1; D ambiguous. Between the trimmed V and J ends, which lost 0 bases and 11 bases, there was a span of 7 bases. The CDR3 has 11 amino acids. Germline CDR1 SEHNR, CDR2 FQNEAQ (reference sequence).

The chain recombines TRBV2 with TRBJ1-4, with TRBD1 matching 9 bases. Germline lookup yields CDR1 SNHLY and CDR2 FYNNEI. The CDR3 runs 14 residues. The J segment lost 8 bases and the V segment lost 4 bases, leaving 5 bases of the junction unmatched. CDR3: CASSVQGAGEKLFF. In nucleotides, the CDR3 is TGTGCCAGCAGTGTACAGGGGGCCGGGGAAAAACTGTTTTTT.

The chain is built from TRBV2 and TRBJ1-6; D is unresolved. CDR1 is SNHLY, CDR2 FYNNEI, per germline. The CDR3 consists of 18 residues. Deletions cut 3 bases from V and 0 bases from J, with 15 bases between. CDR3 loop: CASSDFRSTASYNSPLHF. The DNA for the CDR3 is TGTGCCAGCAGTGATTTTCGGTCCACGGCCTCCTATAATTCACCCCTCCACTTT.

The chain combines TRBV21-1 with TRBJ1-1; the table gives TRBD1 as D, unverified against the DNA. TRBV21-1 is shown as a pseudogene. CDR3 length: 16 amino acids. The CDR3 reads CASSSQSDILFTEAFF. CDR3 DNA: TGTGCCAGCAGCTCACAGTCGGACATTTTATTCACTGAAGCTTTCTTT.

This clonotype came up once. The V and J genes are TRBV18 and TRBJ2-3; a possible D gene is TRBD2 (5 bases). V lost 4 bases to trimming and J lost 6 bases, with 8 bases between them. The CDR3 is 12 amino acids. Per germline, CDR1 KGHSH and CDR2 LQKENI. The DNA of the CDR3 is TGTGCCAGCTCACGTGCTAGCGATACGCAGTATTTT. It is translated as CASSRASDTQYF.

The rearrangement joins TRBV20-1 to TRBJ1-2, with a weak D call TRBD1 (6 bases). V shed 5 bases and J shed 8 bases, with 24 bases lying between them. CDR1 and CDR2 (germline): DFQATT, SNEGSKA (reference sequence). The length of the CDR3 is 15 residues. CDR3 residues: CSARAGGPTSMGYTF. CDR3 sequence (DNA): TGCAGTGCTCGTGCGGGGGGGCCTACGTCGATGGGCTACACCTTC.

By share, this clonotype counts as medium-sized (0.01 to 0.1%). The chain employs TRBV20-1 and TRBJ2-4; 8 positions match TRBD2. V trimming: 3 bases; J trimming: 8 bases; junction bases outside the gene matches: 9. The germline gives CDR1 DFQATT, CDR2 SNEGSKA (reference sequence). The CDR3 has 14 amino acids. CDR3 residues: CSASRGGDADIQYF. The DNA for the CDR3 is TGCAGTGCTAGTCGGGGGGGCGACGCGGACATTCAGTACTTC.

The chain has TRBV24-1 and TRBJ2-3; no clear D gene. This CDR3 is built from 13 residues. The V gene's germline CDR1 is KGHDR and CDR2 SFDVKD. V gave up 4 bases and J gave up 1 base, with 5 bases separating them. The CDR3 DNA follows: TGTGCCACCAGTGAACCTCGCACAGATACGCAGTATTTT. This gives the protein CATSEPRTDTQYF.

The CDR3 DNA is TGTGCCAGCAGCTGGGGGACAGGGTACTACGAGCAGTACTTC. It specifies CASSWGTGYYEQYF. V usage is TRBV7-8 and J usage is TRBJ2-7; 9 bases align to TRBD1. The CDR3 length is 14 residues. The germline gives CDR1 SGHVS, CDR2 FQNEAQ. The V segment lost 4 bases and the J segment 3 bases; nucleotides outside the gene matches: 4.

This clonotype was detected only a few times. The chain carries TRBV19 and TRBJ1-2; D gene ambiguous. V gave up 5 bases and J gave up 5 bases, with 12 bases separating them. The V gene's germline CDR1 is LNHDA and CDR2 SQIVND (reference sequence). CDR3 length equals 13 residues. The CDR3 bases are TGTGCCAGTAGTGGAAGCCTGACTTATGGCTACACCTTC. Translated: CASSGSLTYGYTF.

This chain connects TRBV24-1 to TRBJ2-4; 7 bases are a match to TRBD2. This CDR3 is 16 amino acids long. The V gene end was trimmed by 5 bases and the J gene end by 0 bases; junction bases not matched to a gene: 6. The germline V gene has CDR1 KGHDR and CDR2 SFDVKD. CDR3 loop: CATSASGNAAKNIQYF. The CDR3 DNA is TGTGCCACCAGTGCGAGCGGGAATGCAGCCAAAAACATTCAGTACTTC.